The source of this T cell receptor beta chain is a study of cytomegalovirus exposure and HLA in healthy donors. Details on this clone: Its specificity is not known.

The PCR was carried out with 60 Vbeta primers and 13 Jbeta primers. Generated by immunoSEQ multiplex PCR, the TCRdb table keeps only in-frame clones and is missing some. Of some 130,000 clones in the sample, under 90% are singletons; the top ten hold about 0.7%. Findings of the study overall: Later work showed greater clonal expansion in HLA-associated TCR beta chains than in equally common others.

CDR3 length: 14 amino acids. V trimming: 5 bases; J trimming: 4 bases; junction bases outside the gene matches: 5. The germline V gene has CDR1 KGHSH and CDR2 LQKENI. Among the donors, all were healthy bone marrow donors. This chain uses TRBV18 with TRBJ2-3; 8 positions match TRBD1. The specimen sequenced was PBMCs. The sequence was obtained from a young man in good health and CMV-seronegative. The CDR3 region is CASSESGGADTQYF. Written as DNA, the CDR3 is TGTGCCAGCTCAGAATCAGGGGGCGCAGATACGCAGTATTTT.